These 18 T cell receptor beta chains originate from one sample sequenced in a study of blood T cell repertoires in COVID-19. Clones were read by immunoSEQ multiplex PCR, and TCRdb kept only the in-frame ones, dropping some. The repertoire holds about 220,000 clones, with about 85% as singletons. Sequencing was done on a sample of peripheral blood. The receptors come from a man in his thirties or forties with active or convalescent COVID-19.

The chain recombines TRBV5-1 with TRBJ2-1, with 10 bases matching TRBD1. This CDR3 contains 13 residues. Germline V gene sequence: CDR1 SGHRS, CDR2 YFSETQ. The V and J ends lost 4 bases and 9 bases, in that order; junction bases with no gene match: 4. CDR3 sequence reads: CASSPTGGTEQFF. DNA of the CDR3: TGCGCCAGCAGCCCGACAGGGGGCACTGAGCAGTTCTTC.

This clone was picked up one time. The CDR3, as DNA: TGTGCCAGCAGTCCACAGACTAGCGGGAGTCTGTACGAGCAGTACTTC. Translation: CASSPQTSGSLYEQYF. V gene TRBV28 combines with J gene TRBJ2-7; 12 nucleotides line up with TRBD2. Germline values: CDR1 MDHEN, CDR2 SYDVKM. The V gene end was trimmed by 5 bases and the J gene end by 4 bases; junction bases not matched to a gene: 9. The CDR3 contains 16 residues.

This sequence joins TRBV19 and TRBJ1-6; the match to TRBD1 covers 9 bases. Looked up from germline, CDR1 is LNHDA and CDR2 is SQIVND (reference sequence). CDR3 length equals 14 residues. V trimming: 5 bases; J trimming: 10 bases; junction bases outside the gene matches: 6. CDR3 amino acids: CASSVQGARSPLHF. The DNA for the CDR3 is TGTGCCAGTAGTGTACAGGGGGCGCGGTCACCCCTCCACTTT.

The chain is built from TRBV6-6 and TRBJ2-1, with TRBD2 matching 9 bases. Germline V gene lookup returns CDR1 MNHNY and CDR2 SVGAGI (reference sequence). Trimming cost V 7 bases and J 14 bases; bases outside gene matches: 6. This CDR3 contains 11 residues. The CDR3: CASTLAGLEFF. Written as DNA, the CDR3 is TGTGCCAGCACCCTAGCGGGACTGGAGTTCTTC.

V is TRBV9 and J is TRBJ2-1; possible D gene TRBD2, 6 bases. Germline lookup yields CDR1 SGDLS and CDR2 YYNGEE. The CDR3 is 15 amino acids. Deletions cut 0 bases from V and 7 bases from J, with 14 bases between. DNA of the CDR3: TGTGCCAGCAGCGTAGTCGCGGGGTCCACTAATGAGCAGTTCTTC. Translation gives CASSVVAGSTNEQFF.

V usage is TRBV5-8 and J usage is TRBJ2-1, with D possibly TRBD2 on 6 matching bases. V was trimmed by 0 bases and J by 8 bases, leaving 15 bases between them. Germline V CDR1 and CDR2: SGHTS, YDEGEE. The CDR3 has 15 residues. The CDR3 region has the DNA TGTGCCAGCAGCTTGGATGTGGGGGAGGCCTATGAGCAGTTCTTC. This translates into CASSLDVGEAYEQFF.

In nucleotides, the CDR3 is TGTGCCAGCAGGCTAGGGAGCTCTGGAAACACCATATATTTT. This encodes CASRLGSSGNTIYF. The chain employs TRBV2 and TRBJ1-3; D remains unclear. V was cut by 6 bases and J by 0 bases, with 9 bases left in between. This CDR3 is 14 amino acids long. The germline gives CDR1 SNHLY, CDR2 FYNNEI. The whole variable domain, remainder taken from reference TRBV2 and TRBJ1-3, is EPEVTQTPSHQVTQMGQEVILRCVPISNHLYFYWYRQILGQKVEFLVSFYNNEISEKSEIFDDQFSVERPDGSNFTLKIRSTKLEDSAMYFCASRLGSSGNTIYFGEGSWLTVV.

This clone was seen repeatedly, ten times or more. The J gene is TRBJ2-1, the V gene TRBV6-2 or TRBV6-3, with 10 bases aligning to TRBD2. J was trimmed by 4 bases and V by 1 base; bases with no gene match: 13. The CDR3 contains 19 residues. Per germline, CDR1 MNHEY and CDR2 SVGEGT. CDR3 nucleotides: TGTGCCAGCAGTTACTTCCACCGGACTCTAGCGGGGGATTACAATGAGCAGTTCTTC. It is translated as CASSYFHRTLAGDYNEQFF.

This chain uses TRBV6-5 with TRBJ2-7, with 8 positions matching TRBD2. The CDR3 is 15 amino acids. The ends lost 6 bases at V and 1 base at J; junction bases unmatched: 8. The V gene's germline CDR1 is MNHEY and CDR2 SVGAGI. The CDR3 DNA follows: TGTGCCAGCAGACGGGGAGGCGGGGGGTCCTACGAGCAGTACTTC. Translation gives CASRRGGGGSYEQYF.

The chain combines TRBV18 with TRBJ1-3; the D is unclear. V was shortened by 5 bases and J by 0 bases, with 8 bases between the two germline ends. The CDR3 has 14 residues. The germline CDR1 and CDR2 sequences are KGHSH and LQKENI. Written as DNA, the CDR3 is TGTGCCAGCTCAATCGGGGACTCTGGAAACACCATATATTTT. Its protein product is CASSIGDSGNTIYF.

Judged by abundance, this clone is medium-sized. The gene calls are TRBV27 and TRBJ1-1; TRBD1 agrees at 8 bases. Germline CDR1 MNHEY, CDR2 SMNVEV (reference sequence). The CDR3 loop spans 16 amino acids. Trimming cost V 0 bases and J 5 bases; bases outside gene matches: 8. CDR3 bases: TGTGCCAGCAGTTTATCGGGGACAGGAGGGGTGACTGAAGCTTTCTTT. As protein: CASSLSGTGGVTEAFF.

The rearrangement joins TRBV4-3 to TRBJ2-7; possibly TRBD2 for D (5 bases). This CDR3 comprises 16 residues. V was clipped by 1 base and J by 0 bases, with 13 bases between them. The germline V gene encodes CDR1 LGHNA and CDR2 YSLEER. This CDR3 reads CASSQGRSGSSYEQYF. The CDR3 DNA is TGCGCCAGCAGCCAAGGCAGATCTGGGAGCTCCTACGAGCAGTACTTC.

The chain employs TRBV3-1 (or the pseudogene TRBV3-2) and TRBJ2-1, with 9 positions matching TRBD2. V dropped 1 base and J dropped 7; count of bases not matched to a gene: 8. CDR1 is LGHDT, CDR2 YNNKEL, per germline (reference sequence). The CDR3 is 16 residues long. CDR3 bases: TGTGCCAGCAGCCAAGGGGGTAGCGGGAGAATAAATGAGCAGTTCTTC. Its protein is CASSQGGSGRINEQFF.

The chain has TRBV2 and TRBJ1-5; 9 bases align to TRBD1. The J segment lost 5 bases and the V segment lost 5 bases, leaving 4 bases of the junction unmatched. Germline CDR1 and CDR2: SNHLY and FYNNEI. The CDR3 loop spans 14 amino acids. DNA for the CDR3: TGTGCCAGCAGTCATGACAGGGGGGATCAGCCCCAGCATTTT. Encoded protein: CASSHDRGDQPQHF.

V is TRBV18 and J is TRBJ1-2; the match to TRBD1 covers 7 bases. The CDR3 extends over 15 amino acids. CDR1 and CDR2 (germline): KGHSH, LQKENI. Trimming at V came to 3 bases and at J to 7 bases, leaving 11 bases not matched to a gene. The CDR3 sequence is CASSPRDSQVGGYTF. The CDR3 nucleotides are TGTGCCAGCTCACCCCGGGACAGCCAAGTAGGTGGCTACACCTTC.

This clone was counted a few times. The CDR3 DNA follows: TGTGCCAGCAGACAGGGGATCAATCAGCCCCAGCATTTT. This codes for CASRQGINQPQHF. The chain employs TRBV12-3 or TRBV12-4 and TRBJ1-5; TRBD1 matches at 7 bases. This CDR3 comprises 13 residues. Unmatched junction bases numbered 2, after V lost 6 bases and J lost 3 bases.

This clone is a singleton in its sample. Here the CDR3 DNA reads TGTGCCAGCAGCTGGGTGGGACTAGCGCAAAACATTCAGTACTTC. Protein product: CASSWVGLAQNIQYF. This chain joins TRBV5-5 and TRBJ2-4; 10 bases fit TRBD2. Germline V gives CDR1 SGHKS, CDR2 YYEKEE (reference sequence). The CDR3 is 15 residues long. V lost 3 bases to trimming and J lost 5 bases; unmatched junction nucleotides: 5.

The rearrangement joins TRBV3-1 (or the pseudogene TRBV3-2) to TRBJ2-5, with 7 bases that match TRBD2. There are 16 residues in the CDR3. Germline loops: CDR1 LGHDT, CDR2 YNNKEL (reference sequence). The V gene end was trimmed by 1 base and the J gene end by 1 base; junction bases not matched to a gene: 6. CDR3 DNA sequence: TGTGCCAGCAGCCAAGCACGGGGGGACCGCCAAGAGACCCAGTACTTC. It codes for CASSQARGDRQETQYF.